This note documents a single TCR beta chain sequence. Its antigen is undetermined. This record comes from a study of blood T cells in healthy people across ages. Total RNA extraction produced at least 5.5 micrograms (per sample) for the study. The CDR3 sequence is 15 residues long. Trimming removed 7 bases from V and 3 bases from J, with 19 bases in between. Using a J-beta primer mix together with a sample-barcoded 5' primer, a second PCR was run for about 7 to 12 cycles. TCRdb passed the 5' RACE reads through MiXCR, listing each CDR3 protein once. The data show about 1 million distinct CDR3 sequences, more than 35% seen once. Study findings and constraints: The diversity estimates, figures obtained from one million T cells, were considered underestimates. PBMCs left unsorted prevented a conclusive naive versus antigen-experienced comparison.

Source material: blood. The sequence was obtained from a woman in her sixties in good health. This rearrangement joins TRBV12-3 or TRBV12-4 to TRBJ2-7; D is possibly TRBD2 (7 bases). The CDR3 spells CASTMGGGHRYEQYF. CDR3 bases: TGTGCCAGCACCATGGGGGGGGGACACCGCTACGAGCAGTACTTC.